These 9 T cell receptor beta chains were sequenced from one sample in a study of T cell changes during pregnancy in multiple sclerosis. Generated by immunoSEQ multiplex PCR, the TCRdb table keeps only in-frame clones and is missing some. The sample gives tens of thousands of clones, roughly 91% of which show up once; 3.5% is in the top ten. The material was CD4+ T cells from peripheral blood mononuclear cells, obtained in the first trimester of pregnancy. All receptors come from a female donor in good health, enrolled as a control in a pregnancy study.

The V gene is TRBV11-1, the J gene TRBJ2-5; tentative D call: TRBD2 (5 bases). Trimming took 5 bases from V and 2 from J, leaving 12 bases between them. Germline V gene sequence: CDR1 SGHAT, CDR2 FQDESV (reference sequence). This CDR3 spans 14 amino acids. CDR3 amino acids: CASSPGLEQETQYF. The CDR3 DNA is TGTGCCAGCAGCCCAGGACTCGAACAAGAGACCCAGTACTTC.

The chain couples TRBV25-1 to TRBJ2-1, with TRBD1 matching 9 bases. Germline loops: CDR1 MGHDK, CDR2 SYGVNS. The length of the CDR3 is 13 residues. V lost 6 bases to trimming and J lost 15 bases; unmatched junction nucleotides: 12. The chain's CDR3 is CASSFTGGFIRFF. In DNA, the CDR3 is TGTGCCAGCAGCTTTACAGGGGGCTTCATAAGGTTCTTC.

J is TRBJ2-2 and V is TRBV9, with 14 positions matching TRBD2. CDR3 length equals 18 residues. Germline trimming cut 3 bases from V and 2 bases from J; bases unmatched to any gene: 6. Germline-derived CDR1 and CDR2 are SGDLS and YYNGEE. The CDR3: CASSDGTSGGRNTGELFF. The CDR3 region has the DNA TGTGCCAGCAGCGACGGGACTAGCGGGGGCCGCAACACCGGGGAGCTGTTTTTT.

J is TRBJ1-6 and V is TRBV19; 8 bases align to TRBD1. J lost 6 bases, V lost 5 bases, and 9 bases had no gene match. This CDR3 region has 16 residues. CDR1 is LNHDA, CDR2 SQIVND, per germline (reference sequence). The CDR3 loop reads CASSFAPGQANSPLHF. The CDR3 DNA sequence: TGTGCCAGTAGTTTCGCCCCGGGACAGGCTAATTCACCCCTCCACTTT.

The rearrangement links TRBV7-9 to TRBJ1-1; D ambiguous. The CDR3 loop spans 16 amino acids. The germline V gene has CDR1 SEHNR and CDR2 FQNEAQ (reference sequence). The V end was cut by 4 bases, the J end by 7 bases, with 22 bases between. The CDR3 reads CASSSPGSPHPGEAFF. CDR3 coding DNA: TGTGCCAGCAGCTCCCCTGGGAGTCCTCATCCGGGTGAAGCTTTCTTT.

This chain uses TRBV25-1 with TRBJ2-1, with TRBD1 matching over 8 bases. Germline V gene lookup returns CDR1 MGHDK and CDR2 SYGVNS. The V segment lost 6 bases and the J segment 4 bases; nucleotides outside the gene matches: 11. The CDR3 is 16 amino acids. The chain's CDR3 is CASSDPGRGQYNEQFF. The CDR3 DNA follows: TGTGCCAGCAGCGACCCCGGCAGGGGGCAATACAATGAGCAGTTCTTC.

The chain is built from TRBV7-2 and TRBJ1-2; 9 positions match TRBD1. V trimming: 5 bases; J trimming: 2 bases; junction bases outside the gene matches: 6. Per the germline V gene, CDR1 is SGHTA and CDR2 is FQGNSA. The length of the CDR3 is 15 residues. The CDR3 region is CASSGGQGRNYGYTF. The CDR3 DNA reads TGTGCCAGCAGCGGAGGACAGGGGAGGAACTATGGCTACACCTTC.

The chain links TRBV11-2 to TRBJ1-5, with D maybe TRBD1 (6 bases). This CDR3 has 17 amino acids. The V gene's germline CDR1 is SGHAT and CDR2 FQNNGV. V was cut by 5 bases and J by 7 bases, with 24 bases left in between. The CDR3 sequence: CASSEYPGDRRGQPQHF. CDR3 nucleotides: TGTGCCAGCAGCGAATATCCCGGAGACAGGCGCGGGCAGCCCCAGCATTTT.

The chain combines TRBV7-9 with TRBJ2-7; 9 bases agree with TRBD1. With 5 bases clipped from V and 3 bases from J, the junction kept 11 bases outside the gene matches. The CDR3 sequence is 16 residues long. Germline assignment: CDR1 SEHNR and CDR2 FQNEAQ (reference sequence). The CDR3 protein is CASSPAGQGSVYEQYF. The CDR3 DNA follows: TGTGCCAGCAGCCCAGCGGGACAGGGTTCTGTCTACGAGCAGTACTTC.